This is a list of T cell receptor beta chains from one sample in a study of cytomegalovirus exposure and HLA in healthy donors. TCRdb's copy holds only in-frame clones and misses some; the assay was immunoSEQ multiplex PCR. This sample carries 90,000 to 140,000 clones, approximately 84% of them seen once, and the ten largest clones take around 5.1%. The sequencing sample was made of PBMCs. The receptor source for this set is a male donor in good health and CMV-seronegative. CDR3s include the opening cysteine and the closing phenylalanine or tryptophan. D genes are given only for firm matches. Rows give clone size only sometimes, using once, few, many, or a class for an expanded clone.

>.|TRBJ2-5|16|TRBD1|TRBV5-1
CASSPTGSVLQETQYF
TGCGCCAGCAGCCCGACAGGGTCAGTCCTCCAAGAGACCCAGTACTTC
>few|TRBJ2-7|14|TRBD1|TRBV6-6
CATSPGTGVNEQYF
TGTGCCACTAGCCCTGGGACAGGTGTTAACGAGCAGTACTTC
>.|TRBJ1-4|14|TRBD1|TRBV10-3
CAISEAGGGKKLFF
TGTGCCATCAGTGAGGCAGGGGGTGGAAAGAAACTGTTTTTT
>few|TRBJ2-7|11|.|TRBV5-6
CASSSSSEQYF
TGTGCCAGCAGCTCCTCCTCCGAGCAGTACTTC
>.|TRBJ2-1|16|.|TRBV4-1
CASSPKSQNSYNEQFF
TGCGCCAGCAGCCCGAAATCTCAGAACTCCTACAATGAGCAGTTCTTC
>.|TRBJ2-2|14|.|TRBV7-2
CASRWRGNTGELFF
TGTGCCAGCCGCTGGAGGGGGAACACCGGGGAGCTGTTTTTT
>few|TRBJ2-1|15|TRBD2|TRBV4-3
CASSPSGRFNNEQFF
TGCGCCAGCAGCCCTAGCGGGAGATTTAACAATGAGCAGTTCTTC
>.|TRBJ2-3|16|TRBD2|TRBV30
CAWRKREATSTDTQYF
TGTGCCTGGAGAAAGCGGGAGGCCACTAGCACAGATACGCAGTATTTT
>.|TRBJ2-1|16|TRBD2|TRBV7-7
CASSPYSGRGDGEQFF
TGTGCTAGCAGCCCTTATAGCGGGAGGGGTGACGGTGAGCAGTTCTTC
>.|TRBJ1-3|17|.|TRBV9
CASSVSTGGGSGNTIYF
TGTGCCAGCAGCGTTTCTACCGGGGGGGGCTCTGGAAACACCATATATTTT
>.|TRBJ1-6|18|.|TRBV21-1
CASSTRDRGGTTNSPLHF
TGTGCCAGCAGCACTCGGGACAGGGGCGGGACAACTAATTCACCCCTCCACTTT
>.|TRBJ2-4|18|TRBD2|TRBV27
CASSPGLAGAVSKNIQYF
TGTGCCAGCAGTCCGGGACTAGCGGGAGCGGTATCCAAAAACATTCAGTACTTC
>.|TRBJ2-2|14|.|TRBV19
CASSSTDLAGELFF
TGTGCCAGTAGCTCTACAGATCTCGCCGGGGAGCTGTTTTTT
>.|TRBJ2-5|13|.|TRBV7-7
CASSFSPQETQYF
TGTGCTAGCAGCTTTTCCCCACAAGAGACCCAGTACTTC
>.|TRBJ2-3|13|TRBD1|TRBV30
CAWRDRGPDTQYF
TGTGCCTGGAGGGACAGGGGGCCTGATACGCAGTATTTT
>once|TRBJ2-3|17|.|TRBV5-1
CASSRQVGVTGTDTQYF
TGCGCCAGCAGTCGGCAGGTAGGGGTAACGGGCACAGATACGCAGTATTTT
>.|TRBJ2-2|18|TRBD2|TRBV28
CASSLFLAGGLATGELFF
TGTGCCAGCAGTTTATTCCTAGCGGGAGGTTTGGCCACCGGGGAGCTGTTTTTT
>.|TRBJ1-6|15|.|TRBV9
CASSGQDTFNSPLHF
TGTGCCAGCAGCGGACAGGATACTTTTAATTCACCCCTCCACTTT
>.|TRBJ2-7|14|TRBD1|TRBV11-3
CASSLRQGAVGQYF
TGTGCCAGCAGCTTAAGGCAGGGGGCGGTCGGGCAGTACTTC
>.|TRBJ2-5|15|TRBD2|TRBV5-1
CASSLGTREGETQYF
TGCGCCAGCAGCTTGGGGACGAGGGAGGGAGAGACCCAGTACTTC
>few|TRBJ2-6|18|.|TRBV19
CASSIVGTPVSGANVLTF
TGTGCCAGTAGTATAGTCGGGACTCCCGTCTCTGGGGCCAACGTCCTGACTTTC
>.|TRBJ2-2|15|.|TRBV5-1
CASSLGSPRTGELFF
TGCGCCAGCAGCTTAGGGAGCCCGCGGACCGGGGAGCTGTTTTTT
>.|TRBJ1-1|14|.|TRBV6-6
CASSRGGGNTEAFF
TGTGCCAGCAGTCGGGGCGGGGGGAACACTGAAGCTTTCTTT
>.|TRBJ2-1|15|TRBD2|TRBV7-2
CASSLTSGRNNEQFF
TGTGCCAGCAGCTTGACTAGCGGGAGAAACAATGAGCAGTTCTTC
>.|TRBJ2-5|17|TRBD2|TRBV5-8
CASSFGTSGSGEETQYF
TGTGCCAGCAGCTTCGGGACTAGCGGGAGTGGGGAGGAGACCCAGTACTTC
>.|TRBJ2-5|15|.|TRBV4-2
CASSQDGTTQETQYF
TGTGCCAGCAGCCAAGATGGAACTACTCAAGAGACCCAGTACTTC
>.|TRBJ1-4|13|.|TRBV28
CASSLSANEKLFF
TGTGCCAGCAGTTTATCGGCTAATGAAAAACTGTTTTTT
>.|TRBJ2-7|14|TRBD2|TRBV29-1
CSIRNAAGDYEQYF
TGCAGCATTCGAAACGCAGCGGGAGACTACGAGCAGTACTTC
>.|TRBJ2-7|15|TRBD1|TRBV18
CASSPKTGAGDEQYF
TGTGCCAGCTCACCCAAGACAGGGGCGGGCGACGAGCAGTACTTC
>.|TRBJ1-2|14|TRBD1|TRBV6-5
CASSQNRGVGGYTF
TGTGCCAGCAGCCAGAACAGGGGAGTTGGTGGCTACACCTTC
>.|TRBJ2-7|14|.|TRBV5-1
CASSLLKIPYEQYF
TGCGCCAGCAGCTTACTAAAGATACCGTACGAGCAGTACTTC
>.|TRBJ2-1|13|.|TRBV15
CATSRDRQDRGFF
TGTGCCACCAGCAGAGATCGGCAGGATCGGGGGTTCTTC
>.|TRBJ2-2|15|TRBD1|TRBV10-1
CASSTGTANTGELFF
TGCGCCAGCAGCACCGGGACAGCGAACACCGGGGAGCTGTTTTTT
>.|TRBJ1-6|17|.|TRBV4-1
CASSQEGALNANSPLHF
TGCGCCAGCAGCCAAGAGGGGGCCCTAAACGCCAATTCACCCCTCCACTTT
>once|TRBJ1-5|16|.|TRBV27
CASSCPRGIVDQPQHF
TGTGCCAGCAGTTGTCCCCGAGGGATCGTCGATCAGCCCCAGCATTTT
>.|TRBJ2-3|15|TRBD1|TRBV30
CAWKRQGTRTDTQYF
TGTGCCTGGAAACGACAGGGAACGAGGACAGATACGCAGTATTTT
>.|TRBJ2-7|15|.|TRBV6-5
CASSYSGGLLYEQYF
TGTGCCAGCAGTTACTCCGGGGGACTTCTCTACGAGCAGTACTTC
>.|TRBJ1-2|15|TRBD1|TRBV5-1
CASSLEGQGLSGYTF
TGCGCCAGCAGCTTGGAGGGACAGGGTCTGAGTGGCTACACCTTC
>.|TRBJ1-1|14|TRBD1|TRBV5-1
CASSLDAGGTEAFF
TGCGCCAGCAGCTTGGATGCAGGGGGGACAGAAGCTTTCTTT
>.|TRBJ2-1|14|TRBD2|TRBV27
CASNPRGTSSQQFF
TGTGCCAGCAATCCCCGGGGGACTAGCTCCCAACAGTTCTTC
>.|TRBJ1-1|16|.|TRBV7-3
CASSLGAVRGASEAFF
TGTGCCAGCAGCTTAGGGGCCGTGCGGGGGGCCTCTGAAGCTTTCTTT
>.|TRBJ2-7|14|TRBD2|TRBV4-2
CASSQLAESYEQYF
TGTGCCAGCAGCCAGCTAGCGGAGTCCTACGAGCAGTACTTC
>.|TRBJ1-1|11|.|TRBV20-1
CSAAPTGEAFF
TGCAGTGCTGCCCCTACAGGGGAAGCTTTCTTT
>.|TRBJ2-2|16|TRBD2|TRBV18
CASSPGEGSITGELFF
TGTGCCAGCTCACCTGGGGAGGGGTCCATCACCGGGGAGCTGTTTTTT
>.|TRBJ2-5|13|.|TRBV5-1
CASSEGSGETQYF
TGCGCCAGCTCTGAGGGATCGGGAGAGACCCAGTACTTC
>once|TRBJ2-6|15|.|TRBV7-9
CASSSRVSGANVLTF
TGTGCCAGCAGCTCTCGGGTCTCTGGGGCCAACGTCCTGACTTTC
>.|TRBJ2-7|15|TRBD1|TRBV19
CASSIRDRGSYEQYF
TGTGCCAGTAGTATCCGGGACAGGGGGTCATACGAGCAGTACTTC
>.|TRBJ1-1|14|TRBD1|TRBV28
CAIVGDSPITEAFF
TGTGCCATCGTAGGGGACAGTCCTATTACTGAAGCTTTCTTT
>once|TRBJ1-3|17|TRBD1|TRBV7-2
CASSPKGQGAAGNTIYF
TGTGCCAGCAGCCCGAAGGGACAGGGGGCAGCTGGAAACACCATATATTTT
>.|TRBJ1-2|15|.|TRBV19
CASSASGWGPYGYTF
TGTGCCAGTAGTGCCTCAGGGTGGGGGCCCTATGGCTACACCTTC
>.|TRBJ2-7|14|TRBD2|TRBV7-2
CASSSPGLAGEQYF
TGTGCCAGCAGCTCGCCGGGACTAGCGGGGGAGCAGTACTTC
>few|TRBJ1-1|15|.|TRBV10-3
CAIRLGGGLNTEAFF
TGTGCCATCAGGCTCGGGGGTGGATTGAACACTGAAGCTTTCTTT
>.|TRBJ2-1|15|TRBD1|TRBV5-1
CASSLRDRGRWEQFF
TGCGCCAGCAGCTTGAGGGACAGGGGGCGCTGGGAGCAGTTCTTC
>.|TRBJ1-2|14|.|TRBV7-2
CASSWTAPNYGYTF
TGTGCCAGCAGCTGGACAGCCCCAAACTATGGCTACACCTTC
>.|TRBJ2-1|15|TRBD2|TRBV5-1
CASSLGTSSYNEQFF
TGCGCCAGCAGCTTGGGGACTAGCTCTTACAATGAGCAGTTCTTC
>.|TRBJ2-4|12|.|TRBV29-1
CSVEPRKDIQYF
TGCAGCGTCGAGCCGAGGAAAGACATTCAGTACTTC